This T cell receptor beta chain was observed in a study of cytomegalovirus exposure and HLA in healthy donors. The study, taken as a whole, reports: According to the study, some 160 TCR beta chains were cytomegalovirus-associated.

Primers: 60 Vbeta forward and 13 Jbeta reverse. The repertoire was sequenced with immunoSEQ multiplex PCR; TCRdb's copy has only in-frame clones and lacks some. The data contain 150,000 to 200,000 clones, 60% to 80% of them singletons. This clone was found a few times. Its specificity is not known. Germline loops: CDR1 SEHNR, CDR2 FQNEAQ (reference sequence). Trimming cost V 1 base and J 4 bases, with 14 bases left between them. The CDR3 sequence is 15 residues long. The chain joins TRBV7-9 to TRBJ2-7, with D perhaps matching TRBD1 (6 bases). The clonotype originates from a man aged 35-49 years in good health and CMV-seronegative. Specimen: PBMCs. The CDR3 reads CASSLDGGSLYEQYF. DNA of the CDR3: TGTGCCAGCAGCTTAGATGGGGGCTCTTTATACGAGCAGTACTTC.